This T cell receptor beta chain came from a study of shared clonotypes between healthy human individuals. Study-level points and caveats: On the whole, naive subsets had larger estimated richness than memory subsets had. The four-donor shared clonotypes exceeded non-shared clonotypes in generation probability, with non-shared ones scoring lower.

The donors were all Caucasian adults (living in Nashville, Tennessee). Measured with immunoSEQ multiplex PCR; TCRdb has only the in-frame clones, and not every one. The table has approximately 1.5 million clones, about 98.5% seen once. CDR3 length: 13 amino acids. Per the germline V gene, CDR1 is SGHNT and CDR2 is YYREEE (reference sequence). The V gene end was trimmed by 0 bases and the J gene end by 6 bases; junction bases not matched to a gene: 3. To note about this clone: Its antigen is undetermined.

The sequenced sample was naive CD4+ T cells sorted from blood. The subset here: CD45RA+ positively selected. This chain links TRBV5-4 with TRBJ2-7; TRBD1 matches 7 bases. The receptor's source is a man aged 25-45 years in good health. CDR3 DNA: TGTGCCAGCAGCTTGGACAGGGGCCTCGAGCAGTACTTC. This sequence encodes CASSLDRGLEQYF.